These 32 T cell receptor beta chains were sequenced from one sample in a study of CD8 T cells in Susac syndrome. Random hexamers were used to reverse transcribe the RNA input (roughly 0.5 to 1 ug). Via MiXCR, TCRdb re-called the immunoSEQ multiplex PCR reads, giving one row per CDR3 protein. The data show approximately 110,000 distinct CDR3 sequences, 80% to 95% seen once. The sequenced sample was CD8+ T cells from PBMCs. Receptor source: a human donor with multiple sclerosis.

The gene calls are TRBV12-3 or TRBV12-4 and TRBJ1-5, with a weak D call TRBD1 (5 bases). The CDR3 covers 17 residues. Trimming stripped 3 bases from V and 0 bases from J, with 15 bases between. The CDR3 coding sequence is TGTGCCAGCAGTTTCGGCCGGGGCGGTCATAGCAATCAGCCCCAGCATTTT. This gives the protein CASSFGRGGHSNQPQHF.

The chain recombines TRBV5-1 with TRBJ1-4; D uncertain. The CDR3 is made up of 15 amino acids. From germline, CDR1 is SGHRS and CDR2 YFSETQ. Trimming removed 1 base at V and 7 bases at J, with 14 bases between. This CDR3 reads CASSLSRSPAEKLFF. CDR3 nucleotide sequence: TGCGCCAGCAGCTTGAGCCGGTCCCCTGCTGAAAAACTGTTTTTT.

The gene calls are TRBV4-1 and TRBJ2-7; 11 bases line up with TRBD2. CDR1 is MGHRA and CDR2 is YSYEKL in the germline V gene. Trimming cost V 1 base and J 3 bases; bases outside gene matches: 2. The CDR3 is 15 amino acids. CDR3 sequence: CASSQVTSGGYEQYF. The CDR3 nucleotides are TGCGCCAGCAGCCAAGTAACTAGCGGGGGCTACGAGCAGTACTTC.

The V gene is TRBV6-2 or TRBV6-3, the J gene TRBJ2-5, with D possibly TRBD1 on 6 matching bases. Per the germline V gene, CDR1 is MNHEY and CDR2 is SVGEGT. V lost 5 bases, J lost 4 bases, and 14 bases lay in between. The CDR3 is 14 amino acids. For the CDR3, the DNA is TGTGCCAGCAGTGAGTCAGGGGCGGGAGAGACCCAGTACTTC. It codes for CASSESGAGETQYF.

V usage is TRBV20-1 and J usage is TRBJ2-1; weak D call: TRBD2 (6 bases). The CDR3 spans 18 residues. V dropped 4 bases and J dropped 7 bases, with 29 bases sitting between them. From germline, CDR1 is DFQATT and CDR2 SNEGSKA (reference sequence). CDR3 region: CSANTGVGWTNRRNEQFF. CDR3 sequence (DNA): TGCAGTGCTAACACGGGAGTCGGGTGGACTAACCGAAGGAATGAGCAGTTCTTC.

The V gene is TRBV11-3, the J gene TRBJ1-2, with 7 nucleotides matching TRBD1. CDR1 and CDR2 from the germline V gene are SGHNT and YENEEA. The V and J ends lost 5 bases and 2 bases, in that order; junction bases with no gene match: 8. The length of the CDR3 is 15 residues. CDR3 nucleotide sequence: TGTGCCAGCAGCAAGCCCGGGACAGAGAACTATGGCTACACCTTC. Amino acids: CASSKPGTENYGYTF.

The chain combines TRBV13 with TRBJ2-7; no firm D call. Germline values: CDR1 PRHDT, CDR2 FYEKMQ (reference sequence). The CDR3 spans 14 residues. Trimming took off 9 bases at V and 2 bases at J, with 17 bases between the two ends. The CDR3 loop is CASWSRATPYEQYF. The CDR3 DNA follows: TGTGCCAGTTGGAGTCGTGCGACACCCTACGAGCAGTACTTC.

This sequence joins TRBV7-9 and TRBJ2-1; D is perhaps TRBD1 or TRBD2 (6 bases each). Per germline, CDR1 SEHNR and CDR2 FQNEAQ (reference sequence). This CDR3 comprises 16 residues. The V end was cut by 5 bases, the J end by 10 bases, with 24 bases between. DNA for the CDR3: TGTGCCAGCAGCCCGACAGGAGGGGCCATCGGGATGGAGCAGTTCTTC. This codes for CASSPTGGAIGMEQFF.

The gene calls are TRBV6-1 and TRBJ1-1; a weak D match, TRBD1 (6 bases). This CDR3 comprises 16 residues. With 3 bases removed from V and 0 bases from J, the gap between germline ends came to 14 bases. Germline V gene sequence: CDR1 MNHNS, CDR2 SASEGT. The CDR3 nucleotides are TGTGCCAGCAGTGAGTGGGCAGGGGCTATGAACACTGAAGCTTTCTTT. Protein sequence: CASSEWAGAMNTEAFF.

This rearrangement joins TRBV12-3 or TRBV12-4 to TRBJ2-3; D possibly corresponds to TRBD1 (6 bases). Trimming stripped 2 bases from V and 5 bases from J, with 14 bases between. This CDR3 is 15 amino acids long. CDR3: CASSLRGRGGDTQYF. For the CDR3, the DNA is TGTGCCAGCAGTTTAAGGGGGAGAGGTGGAGATACGCAGTATTTT.

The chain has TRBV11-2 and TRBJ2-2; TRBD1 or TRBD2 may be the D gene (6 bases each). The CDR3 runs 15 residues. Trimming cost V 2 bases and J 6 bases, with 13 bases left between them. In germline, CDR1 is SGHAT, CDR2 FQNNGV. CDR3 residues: CASSLRGVQAGELFF. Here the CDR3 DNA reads TGTGCCAGCAGCTTAAGGGGGGTCCAAGCCGGGGAGCTGTTTTTT. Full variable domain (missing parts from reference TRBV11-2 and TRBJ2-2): EAGVAQSPRYKIIEKRQSVAFWCNPISGHATLYWYQQILGQGPKLLIQFQNNGVVDDSQLPKDRFSAERLKGVDSTLKIQPAKLEDSAVYLCASSLRGVQAGELFFGEGSRLTVL.

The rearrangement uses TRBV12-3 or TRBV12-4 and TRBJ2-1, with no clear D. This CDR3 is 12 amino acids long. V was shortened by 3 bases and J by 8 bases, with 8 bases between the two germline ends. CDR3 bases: TGTGCCAGCAGTTTTTCGCCCGATGAGCAGTTCTTC. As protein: CASSFSPDEQFF.

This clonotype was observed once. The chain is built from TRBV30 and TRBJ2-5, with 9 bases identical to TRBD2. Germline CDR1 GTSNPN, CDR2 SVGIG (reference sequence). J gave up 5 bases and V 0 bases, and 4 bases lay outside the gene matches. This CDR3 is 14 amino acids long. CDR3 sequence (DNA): TGTGCCTGGAGTGTCGGGACTAGCTGGGAGACCCAGTACTTC. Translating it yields CAWSVGTSWETQYF.

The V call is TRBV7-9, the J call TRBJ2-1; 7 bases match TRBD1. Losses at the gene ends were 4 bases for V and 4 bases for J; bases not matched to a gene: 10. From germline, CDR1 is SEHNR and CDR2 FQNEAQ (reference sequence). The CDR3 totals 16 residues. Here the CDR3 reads CASSSRSGQYYNEQFF. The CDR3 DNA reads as TGTGCCAGCAGCTCAAGATCGGGACAGTATTACAATGAGCAGTTCTTC.

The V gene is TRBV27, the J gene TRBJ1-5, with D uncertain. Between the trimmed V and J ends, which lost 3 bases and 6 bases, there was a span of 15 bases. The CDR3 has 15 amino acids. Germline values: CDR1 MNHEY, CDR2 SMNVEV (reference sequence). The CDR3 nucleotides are TGTGCCAGCAGTTTTGGCAGCGGTCGGGGTCAGCCCCAGCATTTT. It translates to CASSFGSGRGQPQHF.

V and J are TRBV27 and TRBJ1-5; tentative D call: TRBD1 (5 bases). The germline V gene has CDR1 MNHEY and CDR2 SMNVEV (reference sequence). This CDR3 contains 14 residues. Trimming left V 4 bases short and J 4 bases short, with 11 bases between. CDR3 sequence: CASSSRDGNQPQHF. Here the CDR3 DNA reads TGTGCCAGCAGTTCCCGGGACGGAAATCAGCCCCAGCATTTT.

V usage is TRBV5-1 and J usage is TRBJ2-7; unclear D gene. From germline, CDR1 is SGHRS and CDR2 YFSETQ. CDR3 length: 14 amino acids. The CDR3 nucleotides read TGCGCCAGCAGCTTGGGTGGCGGCTCCCACGAGCAGTACGTC. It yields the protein CASSLGGGSHEQYV.

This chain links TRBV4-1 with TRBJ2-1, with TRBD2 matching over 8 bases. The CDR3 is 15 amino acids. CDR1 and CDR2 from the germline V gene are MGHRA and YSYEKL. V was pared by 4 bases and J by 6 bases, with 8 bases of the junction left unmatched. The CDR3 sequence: CASSPSGGLGNEQFF. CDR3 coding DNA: TGCGCCAGCAGCCCATCGGGGGGGCTCGGCAATGAGCAGTTCTTC.

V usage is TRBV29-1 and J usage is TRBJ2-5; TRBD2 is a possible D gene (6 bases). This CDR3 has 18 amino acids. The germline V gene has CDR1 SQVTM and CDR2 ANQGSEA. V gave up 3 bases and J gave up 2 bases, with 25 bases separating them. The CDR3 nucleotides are TGCAGCGTTGACCCGGCAGGTCCAGGAGGACTATTTCAAGAGACCCAGTACTTC. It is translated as CSVDPAGPGGLFQETQYF. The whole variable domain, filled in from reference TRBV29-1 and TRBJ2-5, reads SAVISQKPSRDICQRGTSLTIQCQVDSQVTMMFWYRQQPGQSLTLIATANQGSEATYESGFVIDKFPISRPNLTFSTLTVSNMSPEDSSIYLCSVDPAGPGGLFQETQYFGPGTRLLVL.

The CDR3 nucleotides read TGTGCCAGCCGGGGGGGCCAAGGCGAGCAGTACTTC. Protein sequence: CASRGGQGEQYF. This sequence joins TRBV9 and TRBJ2-7; 8 bases line up with TRBD2. The junction had 6 bases not matched to a gene; V was cut back by 7 bases and J by 6 bases. The germline CDR1 and CDR2 sequences are SGDLS and YYNGEE. The CDR3 has 12 amino acids.

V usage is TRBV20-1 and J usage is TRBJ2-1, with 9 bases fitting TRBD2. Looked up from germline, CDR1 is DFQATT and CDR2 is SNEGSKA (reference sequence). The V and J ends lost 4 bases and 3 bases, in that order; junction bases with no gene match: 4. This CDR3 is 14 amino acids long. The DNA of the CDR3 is TGCAGTGCTAAGGCTAGCGGGGACTACAATGAGCAGTTCTTC. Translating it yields CSAKASGDYNEQFF.

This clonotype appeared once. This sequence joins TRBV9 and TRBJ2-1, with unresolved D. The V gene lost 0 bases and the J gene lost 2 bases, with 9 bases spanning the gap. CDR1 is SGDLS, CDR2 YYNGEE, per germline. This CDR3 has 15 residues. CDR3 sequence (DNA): TGTGCCAGCAGCGTAGAGGAAGCGCCCTACAATGAGCAGTTCTTC. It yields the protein CASSVEEAPYNEQFF.

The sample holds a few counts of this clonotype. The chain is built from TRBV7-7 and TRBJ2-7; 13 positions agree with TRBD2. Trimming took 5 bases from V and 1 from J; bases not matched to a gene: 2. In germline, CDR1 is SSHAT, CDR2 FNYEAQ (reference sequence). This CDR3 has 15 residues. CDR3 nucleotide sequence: TGTGCCAGCAGCCCGGGACTAGCGGGGTCCTACGAGCAGTACTTC. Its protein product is CASSPGLAGSYEQYF. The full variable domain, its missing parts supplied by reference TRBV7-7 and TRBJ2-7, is GAGVSQSPRYKVTKRGQDVTLRCDPISSHATLYWYQQALGQGPEFLTYFNYEAQPDKSGLPSDRFSAERPEGSISTLTIQRTEQRDSAMYRCASSPGLAGSYEQYFGPGTRLTVT.

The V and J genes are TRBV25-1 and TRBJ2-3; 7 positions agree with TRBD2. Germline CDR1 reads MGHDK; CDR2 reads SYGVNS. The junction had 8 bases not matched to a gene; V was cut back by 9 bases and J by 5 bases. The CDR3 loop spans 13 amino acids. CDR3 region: CASERGGRDTQYF. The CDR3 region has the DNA TGTGCCAGTGAGCGGGGTGGGCGAGATACGCAGTATTTT. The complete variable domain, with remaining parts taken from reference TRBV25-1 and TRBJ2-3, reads EADIYQTPRYLVIGTGKKITLECSQTMGHDKMYWYQQDPGMELHLIHYSYGVNSTEKGDLSSESTVSRIRTEHFPLTLESARPSHTSQYLCASERGGRDTQYFGPGTRLTVL.

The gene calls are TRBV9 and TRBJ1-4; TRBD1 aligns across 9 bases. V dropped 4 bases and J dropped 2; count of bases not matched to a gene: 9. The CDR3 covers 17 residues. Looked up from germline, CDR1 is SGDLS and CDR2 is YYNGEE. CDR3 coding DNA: TGTGCCAGCAGCCCCCGACAGGGGGGCGGGACTAATGAAAAACTGTTTTTT. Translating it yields CASSPRQGGGTNEKLFF.

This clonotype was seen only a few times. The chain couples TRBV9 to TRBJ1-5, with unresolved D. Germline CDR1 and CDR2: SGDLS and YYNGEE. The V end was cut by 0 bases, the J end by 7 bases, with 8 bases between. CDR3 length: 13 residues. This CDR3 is CASSVGGLQPQHF. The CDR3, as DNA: TGTGCCAGCAGCGTAGGCGGTCTGCAGCCCCAGCATTTT.

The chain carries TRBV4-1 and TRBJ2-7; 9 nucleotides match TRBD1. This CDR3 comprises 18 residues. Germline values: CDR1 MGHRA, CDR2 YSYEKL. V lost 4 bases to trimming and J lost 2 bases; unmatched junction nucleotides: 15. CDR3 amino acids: CASSPMALGTGRTYEQYF. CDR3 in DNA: TGCGCCAGCAGCCCGATGGCCTTGGGGACAGGGCGAACCTACGAGCAGTACTTC.

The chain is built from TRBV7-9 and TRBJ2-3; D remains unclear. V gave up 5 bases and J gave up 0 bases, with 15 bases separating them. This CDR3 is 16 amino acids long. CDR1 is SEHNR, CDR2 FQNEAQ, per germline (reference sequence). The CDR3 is CASSPPVPTSTDTQYF. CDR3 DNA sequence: TGTGCCAGCAGCCCCCCAGTCCCAACTAGCACAGATACGCAGTATTTT.

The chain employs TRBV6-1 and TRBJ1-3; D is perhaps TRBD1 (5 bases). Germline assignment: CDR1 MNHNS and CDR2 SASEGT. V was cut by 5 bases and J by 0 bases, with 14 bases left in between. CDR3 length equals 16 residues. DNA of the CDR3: TGTGCCAGCAGTCCTCCGGGACGGCTCTCTGGAAACACCATATATTTT. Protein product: CASSPPGRLSGNTIYF.

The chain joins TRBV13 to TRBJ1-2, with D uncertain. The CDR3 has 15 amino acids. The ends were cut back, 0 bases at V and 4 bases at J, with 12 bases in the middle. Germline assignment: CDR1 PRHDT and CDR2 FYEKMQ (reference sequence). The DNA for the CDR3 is TGTGCCAGCAGCTTAGGCCGACGGATTTCCTATGGCTACACCTTC. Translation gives CASSLGRRISYGYTF.

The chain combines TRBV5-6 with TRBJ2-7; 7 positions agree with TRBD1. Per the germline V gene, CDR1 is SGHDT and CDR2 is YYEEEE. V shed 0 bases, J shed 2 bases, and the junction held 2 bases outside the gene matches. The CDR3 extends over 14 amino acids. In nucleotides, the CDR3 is TGTGCCAGCAGCTTGGGGACAGGTACCTACGAGCAGTACGTC. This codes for CASSLGTGTYEQYV.

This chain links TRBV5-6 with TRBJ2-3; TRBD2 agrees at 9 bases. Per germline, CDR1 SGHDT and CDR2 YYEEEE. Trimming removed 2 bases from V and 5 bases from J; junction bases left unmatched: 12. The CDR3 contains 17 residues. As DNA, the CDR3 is TGTGCCAGCAGCTTTAGCGGGGGCCCCTACCGGGGAGATACGCAGTATTTT. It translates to CASSFSGGPYRGDTQYF.